This TCR beta chain was recovered during a study of chemoradiotherapy in HPV16-positive cancers. Study details: Candidate HPV-specific clones and shared TCR motifs came from a couple of HPV16-positive patients.

Repertoires were sampled repeatedly during chemoradiotherapy. A word on this clone: Its cognate antigen is unknown.

CDR1 and CDR2 from the germline V gene are MNHEY and SMNVEV (reference sequence). This CDR3 spans 14 amino acids. V lost 3 bases, J lost 4 bases, and 9 bases lay in between. Generated by immunoSEQ multiplex PCR, the TCRdb table keeps only in-frame clones and is missing some. Of 9,500 to 15,000 clones listed, roughly nine tenths were seen once; the top ten hold approximately 2.8%. Notes on the study in general: Non-HPV-specific T cells did not expand in tumors during treatment, whereas candidate HPV-specific clones and E7-related motifs did.

The genes are TRBV27 and TRBJ1-4; D not resolved. The sample consisted of blood, taken from a patient who underwent chemoradiotherapy. The source of this sequence is a human donor with HPV-associated anogenital cancer. The CDR3 protein is CASSFWAGNEKLFF. The CDR3, as DNA: TGTGCCAGCAGTTTTTGGGCGGGTAATGAAAAACTGTTTTTT.